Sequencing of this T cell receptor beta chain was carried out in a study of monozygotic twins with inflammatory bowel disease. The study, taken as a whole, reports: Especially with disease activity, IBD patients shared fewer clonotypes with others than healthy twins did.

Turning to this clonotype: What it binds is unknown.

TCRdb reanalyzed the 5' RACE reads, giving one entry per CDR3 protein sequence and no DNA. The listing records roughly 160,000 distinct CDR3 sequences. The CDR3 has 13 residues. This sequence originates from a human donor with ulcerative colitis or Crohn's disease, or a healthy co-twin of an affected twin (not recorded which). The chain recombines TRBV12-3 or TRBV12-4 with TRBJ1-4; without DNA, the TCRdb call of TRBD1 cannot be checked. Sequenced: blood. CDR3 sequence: CASSPRGDEKLFF.